This is a list of T cell receptor beta chains from one sample in a study of a mutant IDH1 vaccine in newly diagnosed glioma. The antigens of these receptors remain unknown. Generated by immunoSEQ multiplex PCR, the TCRdb table keeps only in-frame clones and is missing some. Among around 52,000 clones listed, around 90% were seen once. The specimen was PBMCs, collected from a glioma patient whose treatment included an IDH1 peptide vaccine. The receptors stem from a woman aged 35 to 49 with glioma. Both conserved end residues are part of each CDR3. The order of the fields is D gene, V gene, J gene, clone size, CDR3 protein, CDR3 DNA. A D gene is named only where the DNA matches it firmly. The listing skips clone size in some rows; elsewhere it reads once, few, many or a size class.

d_gene: -
v_gene: TRBV10-3
j_gene: TRBJ1-2
abundance: -
CDR3aa: CAISDRPNYGYTF
CDR3nt: TGTGCCATCAGTGACCGGCCAAATTATGGCTACACCTTC

d_gene: -
v_gene: TRBV6-5
j_gene: TRBJ2-5
abundance: -
CDR3aa: CASRTLPRETQYF
CDR3nt: TGTGCCAGCAGGACCCTCCCGCGCGAGACCCAGTACTTC

d_gene: -
v_gene: TRBV4-3
j_gene: TRBJ1-1
abundance: -
CDR3aa: CASSQGGRRNTEAFF
CDR3nt: TGCGCCAGCAGCCAGGGGGGAAGGAGGAACACTGAAGCTTTCTTT

d_gene: -
v_gene: TRBV7-9
j_gene: TRBJ2-5
abundance: -
CDR3aa: CASSLAREQETQYF
CDR3nt: TGTGCCAGCAGCTTAGCCAGGGAACAAGAGACCCAGTACTTC

d_gene: TRBD1
v_gene: TRBV29-1
j_gene: TRBJ2-7
abundance: -
CDR3aa: CSVVVGGAGLYEQYF
CDR3nt: TGCAGCGTTGTGGTAGGGGGCGCAGGACTTTACGAGCAGTACTTC

d_gene: -
v_gene: TRBV6-6
j_gene: TRBJ1-4
abundance: -
CDR3aa: CAGSGATNEKLFF
CDR3nt: TGTGCCGGATCAGGGGCTACTAATGAAAAACTGTTTTTT

d_gene: -
v_gene: TRBV12-5
j_gene: TRBJ1-1
abundance: -
CDR3aa: CASGPSGFRNTEAFF
CDR3nt: TGTGCTAGTGGCCCATCTGGGTTTAGGAACACTGAAGCTTTCTTT

d_gene: -
v_gene: TRBV6-5
j_gene: TRBJ2-7
abundance: -
CDR3aa: CASSYSILALNEQYF
CDR3nt: TGTGCCAGCAGTTACTCTATCCTAGCACTGAACGAGCAGTACTTC

d_gene: -
v_gene: TRBV13
j_gene: TRBJ1-3
abundance: -
CDR3aa: CASSLGRTLSSGNTIYF
CDR3nt: TGTGCCAGCAGCTTGGGGCGAACCTTATCCTCTGGAAACACCATATATTTT

d_gene: -
v_gene: TRBV2
j_gene: TRBJ1-5
abundance: -
CDR3aa: CASSEAFGQPQHF
CDR3nt: TGTGCCAGCAGTGAAGCATTCGGCCAGCCCCAGCATTTT

d_gene: TRBD1
v_gene: TRBV6-1
j_gene: TRBJ2-3
abundance: -
CDR3aa: CASSDRDRTTDTQYF
CDR3nt: TGTGCCAGCAGTGATAGGGACAGGACCACAGATACGCAGTATTTT

d_gene: -
v_gene: TRBV30
j_gene: TRBJ2-7
abundance: -
CDR3aa: CAWSAGTGAYEQYF
CDR3nt: TGTGCCTGGAGTGCTGGGACGGGGGCCTACGAGCAGTACTTC

d_gene: TRBD2
v_gene: TRBV2
j_gene: TRBJ2-1
abundance: -
CDR3aa: CASSPTSGSYNEQFF
CDR3nt: TGTGCCAGCAGTCCTACTAGCGGGAGCTACAATGAGCAGTTCTTC

d_gene: TRBD1
v_gene: TRBV10-1
j_gene: TRBJ2-2
abundance: -
CDR3aa: CASRQGANTGELFF
CDR3nt: TGCGCCAGCCGACAGGGCGCGAACACCGGGGAGCTGTTTTTT

d_gene: TRBD2
v_gene: TRBV4-3
j_gene: TRBJ2-2
abundance: -
CDR3aa: CASSQAQRGGGTGELFF
CDR3nt: TGCGCCAGCAGCCAAGCGCAGCGGGGGGGCGGCACCGGGGAGCTGTTTTTT

d_gene: -
v_gene: TRBV25-1
j_gene: TRBJ2-2
abundance: -
CDR3aa: CASSEVYVGATTGELFF
CDR3nt: TGTGCCAGCAGTGAAGTTTATGTCGGGGCAACCACCGGGGAGCTGTTTTTT

d_gene: -
v_gene: TRBV12-5
j_gene: TRBJ2-5
abundance: -
CDR3aa: CASGSGSAGETQYF
CDR3nt: TGTGCTAGTGGTTCGGGGAGCGCGGGGGAGACCCAGTACTTC

d_gene: -
v_gene: TRBV5-4
j_gene: TRBJ1-6
abundance: -
CDR3aa: CASSLNAGNSPLHF
CDR3nt: TGTGCCAGCAGCTTGAATGCGGGGAATTCACCCCTCCACTTT

d_gene: -
v_gene: TRBV7-7
j_gene: TRBJ2-3
abundance: -
CDR3aa: CASSLVGRALQGDTQYF
CDR3nt: TGTGCTAGCAGCTTAGTAGGCAGGGCCCTCCAGGGAGATACGCAGTATTTT

d_gene: TRBD1
v_gene: TRBV19
j_gene: TRBJ1-5
abundance: -
CDR3aa: CASSPTGAPNQPQHF
CDR3nt: TGTGCCAGTAGTCCGACAGGGGCCCCCAATCAGCCCCAGCATTTT

d_gene: TRBD1
v_gene: TRBV7-2
j_gene: TRBJ2-7
abundance: -
CDR3aa: CASSFPTGDLHEQYF
CDR3nt: TGTGCCAGCAGCTTCCCGACAGGGGATCTACACGAGCAGTACTTC

d_gene: -
v_gene: TRBV19
j_gene: TRBJ2-7
abundance: -
CDR3aa: CASSKGQGYEQYF
CDR3nt: TGTGCCAGTAGTAAGGGACAAGGCTACGAGCAGTACTTC

d_gene: -
v_gene: TRBV7-2
j_gene: TRBJ2-7
abundance: -
CDR3aa: CASSFLFSYEQYF
CDR3nt: TGTGCCAGCAGCTTCTTATTCTCCTACGAGCAGTACTTC

d_gene: -
v_gene: TRBV6-5
j_gene: TRBJ1-5
abundance: once
CDR3aa: CASSYAYSNQPQHF
CDR3nt: TGTGCCAGCAGTTACGCCTATAGCAATCAGCCCCAGCATTTT

d_gene: -
v_gene: TRBV19
j_gene: TRBJ2-7
abundance: once
CDR3aa: CASSIGGVGTYEQYF
CDR3nt: TGTGCCAGTAGTATAGGAGGGGTCGGAACCTACGAGCAGTACTTC

d_gene: TRBD1
v_gene: TRBV7-9
j_gene: TRBJ1-1
abundance: -
CDR3aa: CASSFDRGSAEAFF
CDR3nt: TGTGCCAGCAGCTTTGACAGGGGGAGTGCTGAAGCTTTCTTT

d_gene: -
v_gene: TRBV5-1
j_gene: TRBJ2-5
abundance: -
CDR3aa: CASSLDSGTQYF
CDR3nt: TGCGCCAGCAGCTTAGACAGCGGGACCCAGTACTTC

d_gene: TRBD2
v_gene: TRBV19
j_gene: TRBJ2-5
abundance: -
CDR3aa: CASSRPLRDRGEETQYF
CDR3nt: TGTGCCAGTAGTAGACCTCTCCGGGACCGGGGGGAAGAGACCCAGTACTTC

d_gene: -
v_gene: TRBV18
j_gene: TRBJ2-1
abundance: -
CDR3aa: CASSPLSPEAFF
CDR3nt: TGTGCCAGCTCACCACTCTCTCCTGAGGCGTTCTTC

d_gene: -
v_gene: TRBV11-2
j_gene: TRBJ2-3
abundance: once
CDR3aa: CASSQLEGTQYF
CDR3nt: TGTGCCAGCAGCCAACTGGAGGGGACGCAGTATTTT

d_gene: -
v_gene: TRBV12-5
j_gene: TRBJ1-1
abundance: -
CDR3aa: CASGLSVPNTEAFF
CDR3nt: TGTGCTAGTGGTTTGTCGGTTCCGAACACTGAAGCTTTCTTT

d_gene: -
v_gene: TRBV5-6
j_gene: TRBJ2-7
abundance: -
CDR3aa: CASSPGRTYEQYF
CDR3nt: TGTGCCAGCAGCCCGGGACGGACTTACGAGCAGTACTTC

d_gene: -
v_gene: TRBV11-3
j_gene: TRBJ2-2
abundance: -
CDR3aa: CASEGGNTGELFF
CDR3nt: TGTGCCAGCGAAGGGGGAAACACCGGGGAGCTGTTTTTT

d_gene: TRBD2
v_gene: TRBV28
j_gene: TRBJ2-7
abundance: -
CDR3aa: CASSLGGEITYEQYF
CDR3nt: TGTGCCAGCAGTTTGGGGGGGGAAATAACCTACGAGCAGTACTTC

d_gene: -
v_gene: TRBV4-3
j_gene: TRBJ2-1
abundance: -
CDR3aa: CASSQEGYNEQFF
CDR3nt: TGCGCCAGCAGCCAAGAAGGGTACAATGAGCAGTTCTTC

d_gene: -
v_gene: TRBV5-1
j_gene: TRBJ2-1
abundance: -
CDR3aa: CASSLGATGYEQFF
CDR3nt: TGCGCCAGCAGCTTGGGCGCAACAGGGTATGAGCAGTTCTTC

d_gene: TRBD2
v_gene: TRBV2
j_gene: TRBJ2-3
abundance: -
CDR3aa: CASSELTSGNTDTQYF
CDR3nt: TGTGCCAGCAGTGAATTGACTAGCGGAAACACAGATACGCAGTATTTT

d_gene: -
v_gene: TRBV5-5
j_gene: TRBJ1-1
abundance: -
CDR3aa: CASSLLPNTEAFF
CDR3nt: TGTGCCAGCAGCTTGCTCCCGAACACTGAAGCTTTCTTT

d_gene: -
v_gene: TRBV9
j_gene: TRBJ2-7
abundance: -
CDR3aa: CASSVGGESYEQYF
CDR3nt: TGTGCCAGCAGCGTAGGGGGAGAGTCCTACGAGCAGTACTTC

d_gene: -
v_gene: TRBV9
j_gene: TRBJ2-2
abundance: few
CDR3aa: CASSVGLGRGVPGELFF
CDR3nt: TGTGCCAGCAGCGTAGGTCTCGGCAGGGGAGTTCCCGGGGAGCTGTTTTTT

d_gene: TRBD1
v_gene: TRBV19
j_gene: TRBJ1-4
abundance: once
CDR3aa: CASSIPGRGRGNEKLFF
CDR3nt: TGTGCCAGTAGTATCCCGGGCAGGGGGCGCGGTAATGAAAAACTGTTTTTT